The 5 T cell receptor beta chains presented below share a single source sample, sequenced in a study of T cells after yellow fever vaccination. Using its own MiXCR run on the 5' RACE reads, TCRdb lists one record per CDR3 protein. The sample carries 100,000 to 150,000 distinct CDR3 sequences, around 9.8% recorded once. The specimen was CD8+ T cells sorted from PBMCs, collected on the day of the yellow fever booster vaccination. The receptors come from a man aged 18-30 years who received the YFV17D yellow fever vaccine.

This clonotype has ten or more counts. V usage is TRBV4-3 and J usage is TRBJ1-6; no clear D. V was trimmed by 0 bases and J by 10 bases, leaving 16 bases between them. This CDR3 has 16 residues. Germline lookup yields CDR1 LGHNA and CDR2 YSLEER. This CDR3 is CASSQDSAQGGSPLHF. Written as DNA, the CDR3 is TGCGCCAGCAGCCAAGATTCGGCCCAAGGAGGATCACCCCTCCACTTT.

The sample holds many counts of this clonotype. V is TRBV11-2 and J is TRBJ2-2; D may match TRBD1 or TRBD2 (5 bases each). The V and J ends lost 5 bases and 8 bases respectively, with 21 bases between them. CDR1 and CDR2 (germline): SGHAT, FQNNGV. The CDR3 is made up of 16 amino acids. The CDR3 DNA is TGTGCCAGCAGCCCGGTTGGGGCCCGGGGCCCAGGGGAGCTGTTTTTT. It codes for CASSPVGARGPGELFF.

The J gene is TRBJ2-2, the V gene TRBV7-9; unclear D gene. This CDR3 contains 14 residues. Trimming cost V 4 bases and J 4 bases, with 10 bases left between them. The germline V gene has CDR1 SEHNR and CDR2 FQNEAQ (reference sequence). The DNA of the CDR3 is TGTGCCAGCAGCTCCAGGACGCGCACCGGGGAGCTGTTTTTT. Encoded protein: CASSSRTRTGELFF.

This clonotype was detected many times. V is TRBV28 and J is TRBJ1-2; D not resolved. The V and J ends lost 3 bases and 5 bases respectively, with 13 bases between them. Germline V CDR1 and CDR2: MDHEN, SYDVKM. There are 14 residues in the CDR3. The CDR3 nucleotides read TGTGCCAGCAGTTTTCCCACCCCCACTTATGGCTACACCTTC. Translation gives CASSFPTPTYGYTF.

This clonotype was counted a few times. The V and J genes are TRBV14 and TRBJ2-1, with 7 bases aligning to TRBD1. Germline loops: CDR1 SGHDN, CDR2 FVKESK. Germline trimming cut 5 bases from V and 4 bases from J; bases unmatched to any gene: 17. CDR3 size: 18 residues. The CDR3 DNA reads TGTGCCAGCAGCGACGGGACAGCCGGTCCGCTGGTGTACAATGAGCAGTTCTTC. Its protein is CASSDGTAGPLVYNEQFF. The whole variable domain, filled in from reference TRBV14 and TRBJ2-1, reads EAGVTQFPSHSVIEKGQTVTLRCDPISGHDNLYWYRRVMGKEIKFLLHFVKESKQDESGMPNNRFLAERTGGTYSTLKVQPAELEDSGVYFCASSDGTAGPLVYNEQFFGPGTRLTVL.